The sequence of this T cell receptor beta chain was determined in a study of shared clonotypes between healthy human individuals (dated by TCRdb to about 2020). Background on the whole study: The cohort included three men and a couple of women between 18 and 49 years of age. To estimate repertoire size and how much clonotype sharing occurs between individuals, the study deeply sequenced the blood TCR repertoires of roughly 5 healthy adults. To increase sequencing depth and limit assay-specific biases, TCR repertoire library preparation and sequencing were carried out by different laboratories using diverse techniques. Leukapheresis yielded between about 0.8 and 9.5 billion PBMCs per donor. For each donor, CD4 naive and CD4 memory were each given three plates, CD8 naive was given two plates, and CD8 memory was given one plate.

Healthy HIV-negative adults with no recently reported acute infections or vaccinations were included as donors. All donors were Caucasian adults living in Nashville, Tennessee, USA. CD4+ T cells were enriched by magnetic negative selection; naive cells were then positively selected on CD45RA, and the negative fraction formed the memory subset. Blood was collected by leukapheresis, and PBMCs were isolated by Ficoll-Histopaque density gradient centrifugation and then cryopreserved in liquid nitrogen vapor phase. Purity and quantity of every magnetically sorted T cell population were checked by analytical flow cytometry. Genomic DNA was isolated from every sorted fraction and measured by UV absorbance on a Nanodrop 2000c. Concerning this clone itself: Its binding antigen is unknown. Per-nucleotide qualities are absent, and no much larger clonotype sits a single base away.

Counted from cysteine to phenylalanine, this CDR3 has 13 amino acids. CDR3 DNA is the only sequence kept; it has 39 bases, read in frame from the first base. Taken from the germline V gene, the CDR1 and CDR2 loops are SNHLY and FYNNEI. V was cut back by 8 bases and J by 1 base, leaving a gap of 6 bases between them. The investigation overall reported the following: Compared with non-shared clonotypes, the clonotypes found in all four sorted-subset donors had higher generation probabilities. Sampling was restricted to blood, and TCR repertoires in tissues likely differ from the TCR repertoires found in blood. Incomplete sequencing was indicated by rarefaction of sorted-subset datasets, despite the large sequencing depth. About 5% of naive CD4, 3% to 3.5% of naive CD8, around 2.3% of memory CD4, and roughly 0.4% of memory CD8 clonotypes were shared across a few donors. Because the study included a small number of donors, the genetic and exposure-history diversity represented was limited. Naive subsets generally had larger estimated clonotype richness than memory subsets. Pairwise subsampling indicated that sequencing depth was expected to affect the degree of clonotype sharing among donors.

TCR CDR3 regions were amplified from genomic DNA by multiplex PCR using the deep immunoSEQ assay. Extracted genomic DNA from each cell subset was distributed evenly across all wells of several immunoSEQ 96-well plates, and each plate was treated as a replicate. For sorted subsets, around 200 ng genomic DNA, equal to about 30,000 T cell genomes, was loaded into each replicate PCR. Purified libraries were measured with a Qubit 3.0 fluorometer, size-checked on a Bioanalyzer 2100, and measured again with the KAPA Library Quantification kit. Each immunoSEQ 96-well plate was sequenced on its own single-read 150-cycle Illumina NextSeq 550 flow cell. The published analysis was carried out like this. Because only junctional sequences without quality scores were contained in the immunoSEQ output, filtering matching that applied to full-length reads could not be performed. To assign V/J genes and CDR3, sequences were annotated against IMGT germline references using PyIR, a Python wrapper for IgBLAST v1.9. Reads were filtered out if the reads had weak V/J assignments (E-value above 1e-6), no CDR3, stop codons, out-of-frame junctions, or ambiguous translated residues. V3J clonotypes were defined by identical inferred V gene, J gene, and CDR3 amino acid sequence. Percentage overlap between repertoires was computed as shared unique clonotypes divided by the size of the smaller repertoire. RTK rarefaction, the Chao1 estimator, and Recon v2.1 estimates of unobserved clonotypes were used to assess repertoire richness. Generation probabilities were computed with OLGA for all TCRbeta clonotypes obtained by the gDNA method from several donors. What TCRdb holds here is the immuneACCESS table cut down to in-frame rearrangements. Part of the clones is not present; checked against another copy, under half of the missing clones reflect an unresolved V gene, and the others are unexplained. V, J and clone size were drawn from that table, and D and trimming were deduced from the DNA. The table for this sample lists approximately 640,000 clones; about three quarters of them were counted only once. Together, the top ten hold approximately 1.8% of the sample.

The origin of this receptor is a woman aged 25-40 years in good health. The rearranged segments are TRBV2 and TRBJ2-6; no D segment can be confidently identified. Sequencing was done on a sample of memory CD4+ T cells sorted from blood. The cell subset or site label, read with the paper, signifies: CD45RA-negative fraction. The sequence in DNA is TGTGCCAGCCATACTTCTGGGGCCAACGTCCTGACTTTC. This sequence encodes CASHTSGANVLTF.